The rows below give T cell receptor beta chains drawn from one sample of a study of T cell changes during pregnancy in multiple sclerosis. Clones were sequenced by immunoSEQ multiplex PCR, and TCRdb holds only the in-frame ones, with some missing. Seen here are 50,000 to 65,000 clones, less than 95% observed once, and the top ten hold approximately 5.8%. This specimen consisted of peripheral blood, obtained in the third trimester of pregnancy. The origin of the receptors is a female donor in good health, enrolled as a control in a pregnancy study. CDR3s include the opening cysteine and the closing phenylalanine or tryptophan. D genes are given only for firm matches. Only part of the rows carry a size: once, few, many, or a class if the clone is expanded.

cdr3_aa cdr3_nt clone_size v_call d_call j_call
CASSSLPTSGRAGQYF TGTGCCAGCAGTTCCCTCCCAACTAGCGGGAGGGCCGGGCAGTACTTC NA TRBV27 TRBD2 TRBJ2-7
CAWSVPFGEQYF TGTGCCTGGAGTGTCCCATTCGGCGAGCAGTACTTC NA TRBV30 NA TRBJ2-7
CASYGQVGEKLFF TGTGCCAGCTACGGACAGGTCGGGGAAAAACTGTTTTTT once TRBV6-6 TRBD1 TRBJ1-4
CASSPRVSSRGEAGNTIYF TGTGCCAGCTCACCGCGTGTGTCCAGTCGGGGGGAGGCCGGAAACACCATATATTTT NA TRBV18 NA TRBJ1-3
CARPGLGGTQYF TGTGCCAGGCCGGGACTAGGGGGTACGCAGTATTTT NA TRBV21-1 NA TRBJ2-3
CASRKLGPTGDGNQPQHF TGTGCCAGCCGGAAGCTGGGACCTACAGGGGACGGCAATCAGCCCCAGCATTTT once TRBV2 TRBD1 TRBJ1-5
CASSQDLGGGGETQYF TGCGCCAGCAGCCAAGATCTAGGAGGGGGGGGAGAGACCCAGTACTTC NA TRBV4-1 NA TRBJ2-5
CASSEARGGGLQETQYF TGTGCCAGCAGTGAAGCCCGAGGGGGGGGCCTCCAAGAGACCCAGTACTTC NA TRBV2 NA TRBJ2-5
CASSRTSSYEQYF TGTGCCAGCAGTAGGACTAGCTCCTACGAGCAGTACTTC NA TRBV2 TRBD2 TRBJ2-7
CAISEGTGLFQNGYTF TGTGCCATCAGTGAAGGGACAGGGCTTTTCCAGAATGGCTACACCTTC NA TRBV10-3 TRBD1 TRBJ1-2
CASSLGRGTRADTQYF TGTGCCAGCAGCTTGGGGCGGGGGACTAGGGCAGATACGCAGTATTTT once TRBV5-5 TRBD2 TRBJ2-3
CASSQEAGTSRPNEQFF TGCGCCAGCAGCCAAGAAGCCGGGACTAGTCGCCCCAATGAGCAGTTCTTC once TRBV4-1 TRBD2 TRBJ2-1
CASIPAGTTYNEQFF TGTGCCAGCATACCCGCCGGGACTACCTACAATGAGCAGTTCTTC NA TRBV27 TRBD2 TRBJ2-1
CASSEALGAGGLAKNIQYF TGTGCCAGCAGTGAAGCCTTGGGGGCCGGGGGGCTTGCCAAAAACATTCAGTACTTC NA TRBV6-1 NA TRBJ2-4
CASSLGRGRNTEAFF TGTGCCAGCAGCTTAGGCAGGGGGCGGAACACTGAAGCTTTCTTT NA TRBV7-6 TRBD1 TRBJ1-1
CASSLVGQGFGELFF TGTGCCAGCAGCTTGGTGGGACAGGGTTTCGGGGAGCTGTTTTTT NA TRBV5-4 TRBD1 TRBJ2-2
CASSPETGQLNTEAFF TGTGCCAGCAGCCCAGAGACGGGACAGTTGAACACTGAAGCTTTCTTT NA TRBV7-8 TRBD1 TRBJ1-1
CASSQESGGNTEAFF TGCGCCAGCAGCCAAGAATCGGGGGGGAACACTGAAGCTTTCTTT NA TRBV4-3 NA TRBJ1-1
CASSIDGQGLNGYTF TGTGCCAGTAGTATCGACGGACAGGGATTAAATGGCTACACCTTC NA TRBV19 TRBD1 TRBJ1-2
CASSVKLAGESEQFF TGTGCCAGCAGTGTGAAGCTAGCGGGAGAATCTGAGCAGTTCTTC few TRBV6-4 TRBD2 TRBJ2-1
CASSLSQFAYEQYF TGCGCCAGCAGCCTCAGTCAATTCGCCTACGAGCAGTACTTC NA TRBV5-1 NA TRBJ2-7
CASSLMGGNTDTQYF TGCGCCAGCAGCTTGATGGGGGGGAACACAGATACGCAGTATTTT NA TRBV5-1 TRBD2 TRBJ2-3
CSVEQGQGFGGYTF TGCAGCGTCGAGCAGGGACAGGGGTTTGGAGGCTACACCTTC NA TRBV29-1 TRBD1 TRBJ1-2
CASSLGAGEQYF TGCGCCAGCAGCTTGGGGGCGGGCGAGCAGTACTTC NA TRBV5-1 NA TRBJ2-7
CASKGEAINQPQHF TGTGCCAGCAAGGGAGAGGCGATAAATCAGCCCCAGCATTTT once TRBV25-1 NA TRBJ1-5
CSVNGLHANTEAFF TGCAGCGTTAACGGACTACACGCGAACACTGAAGCTTTCTTT NA TRBV29-1 NA TRBJ1-1
CASSPQQGTRGHF TGTGCCAGTAGTCCCCAACAGGGAACCAGAGGGCATTTT NA TRBV19 NA TRBJ1-5
CAIRSGTSQETQYF TGTGCCATCCGCTCCGGGACTAGCCAAGAGACCCAGTACTTC NA TRBV10-3 TRBD2 TRBJ2-5
CATSRDLSTYTDTQYF TGTGCCACCAGCAGAGATTTATCCACTTACACAGATACGCAGTATTTT NA TRBV15 NA TRBJ2-3
CASSAPPLAGVGEQYF TGTGCCAGCAGCGCCCCCCCCCTAGCGGGAGTGGGCGAGCAGTACTTC NA TRBV7-2 TRBD2 TRBJ2-7
CASTRAGTSYEQYF TGTGCCAGCACTCGAGCGGGGACTTCCTACGAGCAGTACTTC NA TRBV28 TRBD2 TRBJ2-7
CASSLWGDEQYF TGTGCCAGCAGTTTATGGGGGGACGAGCAGTACTTC NA TRBV27 NA TRBJ2-7
CASSLRKTGLNTEAFF TGCGCCAGCAGCTTGAGAAAGACAGGTCTGAACACTGAAGCTTTCTTT NA TRBV5-1 NA TRBJ1-1
CASSIGLAGGSNTGELFF TGTGCCAGTAGTATAGGGCTAGCGGGGGGATCAAACACCGGGGAGCTGTTTTTT NA TRBV19 TRBD2 TRBJ2-2
CASSVDPVLRNSPLHF TGTGCCAGCAGCGTAGATCCGGTCCTCCGGAATTCACCCCTCCACTTT NA TRBV9 NA TRBJ1-6
CASSLNRVDTEAFF TGCGCCAGCAGCTTGAACAGGGTTGACACTGAAGCTTTCTTT NA TRBV5-1 NA TRBJ1-1
CASNMGPATNEKLFF TGTGCCAGTAACATGGGGCCTGCAACTAATGAAAAACTGTTTTTT NA TRBV19 NA TRBJ1-4